A single TCR beta chain is shown here with its context. Its antigen is as yet unknown. Unmatched junction bases numbered 6, after V lost 3 bases and J lost 1 base. Germline V CDR1 and CDR2: SGHDT, YYEEEE. The CDR3 length is 15 residues. The data were obtained in a study of T cell responses to AZD1222 COVID-19 vaccine. Findings of the study overall: Nearly half of unique spike-specific TCRs reportedly avoided B.1.351 and B.1.1.7 mutated regions.

Only in-frame clones appear in the TCRdb table, and some are missing; sequencing was by immunoSEQ multiplex PCR. The data show 95,000 to 120,000 clones, around 88% seen once. This sequence was found in an adult who received the AZD1222 COVID-19 vaccine. The material was peripheral blood, obtained 28 days after the second AZD1222 dose. The V gene is TRBV5-6, the J gene TRBJ2-5; TRBD1 matches 7 bases. For the CDR3, the DNA is TGTGCCAGCAGCTGGGAAGAGGGGGCCCAAGAGACCCAGTACTTC. It is translated as CASSWEEGAQETQYF.